A selection of T cell receptor beta chains follows, all from one sample in a study of CD8 T cells in ankylosing spondylitis. TCRdb re-analysed the 5' RACE reads in MiXCR, keeping a single row per CDR3 protein. This sample carries 300,000 to 400,000 distinct CDR3 sequences, more than 9% of them seen once, and the ten largest clones take about 10%. The specimen was blood, either unsorted or a sorted T cell fraction (not recorded which). The receptors derive from a female donor with ankylosing spondylitis or in good health (not recorded which). The CDR3 runs from the conserved cysteine through the conserved F or W. The D gene is left open where the match is weak. Size tells how often a clone was seen (once, few, many) or the class of an expanded clone, and some rows leave it out.

clone_size: few; d_call: .; v_call: TRBV7-2; j_call: TRBJ2-5; cdr3_aa: CASSLALLPKTQYF; cdr3_nt: TGTGCCAGCAGCTTAGCACTCCTCCCCAAGACCCAGTACTTC
clone_size: many; d_call: .; v_call: TRBV20-1; j_call: TRBJ2-7; cdr3_aa: CSARDRESSYEQYF; cdr3_nt: TGCAGTGCTAGAGATCGGGAGAGCTCCTACGAGCAGTACTTC
clone_size: many; d_call: .; v_call: TRBV5-1; j_call: TRBJ2-1; cdr3_aa: CASSATVPPSSYNEQFF; cdr3_nt: TGCGCCAGCAGCGCAACAGTTCCTCCGAGCTCCTACAATGAGCAGTTCTTC
clone_size: few; d_call: TRBD2; v_call: TRBV5-1; j_call: TRBJ2-1; cdr3_aa: CASRHKTRSGSVGNEQFF; cdr3_nt: TGCGCCAGCAGGCACAAGACCCGAAGCGGGAGCGTGGGCAATGAGCAGTTCTTC
clone_size: many; d_call: TRBD1; v_call: TRBV9; j_call: TRBJ2-1; cdr3_aa: CASSPRDRVGNEQFF; cdr3_nt: TGTGCCAGCAGCCCCCGGGACAGGGTCGGCAATGAGCAGTTCTTC
clone_size: many; d_call: .; v_call: TRBV12-3/TRBV12-4; j_call: TRBJ1-2; cdr3_aa: CASSLGASGGYTF; cdr3_nt: TGTGCCAGCAGTTTAGGGGCGTCGGGTGGCTACACCTTC
clone_size: .; d_call: TRBD2; v_call: TRBV20-1; j_call: TRBJ2-3; cdr3_aa: CSAHPSGTSTDTQYF; cdr3_nt: TGCAGTGCCCATCCCAGCGGGACTAGCACAGATACGCAGTATTTT
clone_size: many; d_call: .; v_call: TRBV7-9; j_call: TRBJ2-3; cdr3_aa: CASSSAGRADTQYF; cdr3_nt: TGTGCCAGCAGCTCTGCGGGAAGGGCAGATACGCAGTATTTT
clone_size: many; d_call: TRBD1; v_call: TRBV10-3; j_call: TRBJ1-2; cdr3_aa: CAISNRGGYGYTF; cdr3_nt: TGTGCCATCAGTAACAGGGGAGGCTATGGCTACACCTTC
clone_size: many; d_call: .; v_call: TRBV20-1; j_call: TRBJ2-1; cdr3_aa: CSATPGNEQFF; cdr3_nt: TGCAGTGCTACCCCGGGCAATGAGCAGTTCTTC